These 30 T cell receptor beta chains share one sample of origin, sequenced in a study of Ad26.COV2.S vaccination and SARS-CoV-2 variants. TCRdb keeps only in-frame clones here, not all; method: immunoSEQ multiplex PCR. The sample records 400,000 to 500,000 clones, 80% to 90% being singletons. Stated treatment: about 20 received Ad26.COV2.S at low or high dose, single or two shots; five or six received placebo; per-sample allocation not given. All samples were drawn on day 63, counting from the first vaccine or placebo injection. Sequencing was performed on peripheral blood, taken in a trial of Ad26.COV2.S vaccine versus placebo. The receptors stem from a person between 18 and 65 years old who received the Ad26.COV2.S COVID-19 vaccine or a placebo.

The rearrangement links TRBV15 to TRBJ2-5; tentative D call: TRBD2 (5 bases). Germline-derived CDR1 and CDR2 are LNHNV and YYDKDF (reference sequence). This CDR3 has 15 residues. The V end lost 1 base, the J end lost 3 bases, and 12 bases lay between the germline ends. The chain's CDR3 is CATSRAGMGEETQYF. DNA of the CDR3: TGTGCCACCAGCAGAGCTGGGATGGGAGAAGAGACCCAGTACTTC.

The rearrangement joins TRBV11-2 to TRBJ1-1; D is unclear. Germline V gene sequence: CDR1 SGHAT, CDR2 FQNNGV. V was pared by 1 base and J by 3 bases, with 6 bases between. CDR3 length: 13 amino acids. The CDR3 sequence: CASSLVADTEAFF. The CDR3 coding sequence is TGTGCCAGCAGCTTAGTGGCAGACACTGAAGCTTTCTTT.

The chain has TRBV6-5 and TRBJ1-2; no reliable D call. The CDR3 contains 10 residues. Germline CDR1 reads MNHEY; CDR2 reads SVGAGI. Trimming stripped 6 bases from V and 8 bases from J, with 7 bases between. CDR3 region: CASRQRGYTF. CDR3 DNA sequence: TGTGCCAGCAGACAGCGCGGCTACACCTTC.

The J gene is TRBJ1-6, the V gene TRBV15; TRBD1 is a possible D gene (5 bases). V lost 4 bases and J lost 5, with 12 bases in between. Germline assignment: CDR1 LNHNV and CDR2 YYDKDF (reference sequence). The CDR3 is made up of 15 amino acids. The CDR3 protein is CATSKEQVNNSPLHF. CDR3 DNA sequence: TGTGCCACCAGCAAGGAACAGGTTAATAATTCACCCCTCCACTTT.

The rearrangement joins TRBV7-9 to TRBJ2-4; 7 bases map to TRBD1. Trimming removed 1 base from V and 8 bases from J; junction bases left unmatched: 8. The length of the CDR3 is 15 residues. Germline V lookup: CDR1 SEHNR, CDR2 FQNEAQ (reference sequence). In DNA form, the CDR3 reads TGTGCCAGCAGCTTAGGTAGACAGGGATTCGACATTCAGTACTTC. It is translated as CASSLGRQGFDIQYF.

The chain has TRBV5-8 and TRBJ1-5; tentatively, D is TRBD1 (6 bases). The CDR3 has 13 residues. Per the germline V gene, CDR1 is SGHTS and CDR2 is YDEGEE. Trimming shortened V by 6 bases and J by 11 bases, and 18 bases separated the two germline ends. CDR3 sequence (DNA): TGTGCCAGCACTCTGTGGGGGTCAGGGGCCCAGCATTTT. It encodes CASTLWGSGAQHF.

The chain employs TRBV2 and TRBJ1-6, with TRBD1 matching over 8 bases. The CDR3 covers 16 residues. After removal of 5 bases from V and 7 bases from J, the junction contained 10 bases not matched to a gene. The V gene's germline CDR1 is SNHLY and CDR2 FYNNEI. In DNA, the CDR3 is TGTGCCAGCAGTCCAACCCGGACAGGGTCGAATTCACCCCTCCACTTT. Translated, it gives CASSPTRTGSNSPLHF.

V is TRBV11-2 and J is TRBJ2-3; TRBD2 matches 9 bases. This CDR3 is 18 amino acids long. V lost 2 bases to trimming and J lost 1 base; unmatched junction nucleotides: 10. CDR1 SGHAT and CDR2 FQNNGV come from the germline V gene. CDR3 nucleotides: TGTGCCAGCAGCTTATCGGTCGGATTAGCGGGGGGCACAGATACGCAGTATTTT. It codes for CASSLSVGLAGGTDTQYF.

The rearrangement links TRBV24-1 to TRBJ2-5; tentative D call: TRBD1 (6 bases). Germline values: CDR1 KGHDR, CDR2 SFDVKD. V lost 9 bases and J lost 4, with 14 bases in between. The CDR3 covers 13 residues. CDR3 loop: CATQGQGGETQYF. The CDR3 nucleotides read TGTGCCACCCAAGGGCAAGGGGGAGAGACCCAGTACTTC.

The chain employs TRBV4-2 and TRBJ2-2; 7 nucleotides agree with TRBD2. J was trimmed by 1 base and V by 3 bases; bases with no gene match: 2. Germline V gene sequence: CDR1 LGHNA, CDR2 YNFKEQ. This CDR3 contains 15 residues. This chain's CDR3 is CASSQSGENTGELFF. Here the CDR3 DNA reads TGTGCCAGCAGCCAGAGCGGGGAGAACACCGGGGAGCTGTTTTTT.

This clone has only a few counts. The V call is TRBV3-1 (or the pseudogene TRBV3-2), the J call TRBJ2-4, with D tentatively TRBD1 (6 bases). The germline V gene encodes CDR1 LGHDT and CDR2 YNNKEL (reference sequence). The V end lost 5 bases, the J end lost 9 bases, and 14 bases lay between the germline ends. The CDR3 runs 13 residues. Here the CDR3 reads CASSAYRVGIQYF. Here the CDR3 DNA reads TGTGCCAGCAGCGCATACAGGGTAGGCATTCAGTACTTC.

The CDR3 loop is CASSLDMAYTEAFF. The DNA for the CDR3 is TGTGCCAGCAGCTTGGATATGGCCTACACTGAAGCTTTCTTT. V usage is TRBV5-4 and J usage is TRBJ1-1; no clear D. Trimming removed 0 bases at V and 3 bases at J, with 9 bases between. The length of the CDR3 is 14 residues. The germline CDR1 and CDR2 sequences are SGHNT and YYREEE (reference sequence).

The chain recombines TRBV10-3 with TRBJ2-7; the D gene is possibly TRBD1 (5 bases). The length of the CDR3 is 14 residues. V was pared by 2 bases and J by 0 bases, with 8 bases between. Per germline, CDR1 ENHRY and CDR2 SYGVKD. CDR3 DNA sequence: TGTGCCATCAGTGAGGGCAGGGCCTCCTACGAGCAGTACTTC. It is translated as CAISEGRASYEQYF.

V usage is TRBV7-9 and J usage is TRBJ1-1, with a weak D call TRBD1 (6 bases). This CDR3 contains 14 residues. V lost 8 bases to trimming and J lost 5 bases, with 18 bases between them. CDR1 SEHNR and CDR2 FQNEAQ come from the germline V gene (reference sequence). The CDR3 DNA reads as TGTGCCAGCGGTCGAGGGGGTTCCTATACTGAAGCTTTCTTT. Its translation: CASGRGGSYTEAFF.

The chain links TRBV7-6 to TRBJ2-1; no clear D gene. Between the trimmed V and J ends, which lost 5 bases and 0 bases, there was a span of 11 bases. In germline, CDR1 is SGHVS, CDR2 FNYEAQ. The CDR3 runs 15 residues. As DNA, the CDR3 is TGTGCCAGCAGCCCCGGACGGAGCTCCTACAATGAGCAGTTCTTC. Its translation: CASSPGRSSYNEQFF.

This clone was counted a single time. The chain combines TRBV2 with TRBJ2-3, with TRBD2 matching over 14 bases. The V gene end was trimmed by 7 bases and the J gene end by 7 bases; junction bases not matched to a gene: 7. CDR3 length equals 15 residues. Germline V CDR1 and CDR2: SNHLY, FYNNEI. CDR3 coding DNA: TGTGCCAGCAAGACTAGCGGGAGGGGGGGAAATACGCAGTATTTT. This sequence encodes CASKTSGRGGNTQYF.

The rearrangement links TRBV24-1 to TRBJ2-1; TRBD2 might be the D (6 bases). Trimming removed 1 base from V and 8 bases from J, with 11 bases in between. This CDR3 is 14 amino acids long. Germline CDR1 and CDR2: KGHDR and SFDVKD. CDR3 nucleotides: TGTGCCACCAGTGATTTAGGAGGGCGTCATGAGCAGTTCTTC. This sequence encodes CATSDLGGRHEQFF.

V and J are TRBV7-9 and TRBJ1-3; 8 bases are a match to TRBD1. Losses at the gene ends were 2 bases for V and 4 bases for J; bases not matched to a gene: 7. There are 16 residues in the CDR3. Per the germline V gene, CDR1 is SEHNR and CDR2 is FQNEAQ (reference sequence). The CDR3 nucleotides are TGTGCCAGCAGCTTACCCTGGACAGGGTCCGGAAACACCATATATTTT. Encoded protein: CASSLPWTGSGNTIYF.

This chain connects TRBV5-8 to TRBJ2-1, with D unresolved. Germline V CDR1 and CDR2: SGHTS, YDEGEE. CDR3 size: 12 residues. Trimming cost V 1 base and J 12 bases, with 11 bases left between them. The CDR3 spells CASSLLELAQFF. The DNA for the CDR3 is TGTGCCAGCAGCTTGTTAGAGCTTGCGCAGTTCTTC. Filled out from reference TRBV5-8 and TRBJ2-1, the complete variable domain reads EAGVTQSPTHLIKTRGQQATLRCSPISGHTSVYWYQQALGLGLQFLLWYDEGEERNRGNFPPRFSGRQFPNYSSELNVNALELEDSALYLCASSLLELAQFFGPGTRLTVL.

CDR3 nucleotides: TGTGCCAGCAGCTTAGGACTAGCGGCTAACGGGGAGCTGTTTTTT. Protein product: CASSLGLAANGELFF. This rearrangement joins TRBV7-9 to TRBJ2-2; 9 positions match TRBD2. In germline, CDR1 is SEHNR, CDR2 FQNEAQ (reference sequence). CDR3 length equals 15 residues. The junction had 4 bases not matched to a gene; V was cut back by 1 base and J by 7 bases.

The CDR3, as DNA: TGTGCCGCGGCAGGGCTTAATCAGCCCCAGCATTTT. Its protein product is CAAAGLNQPQHF. The chain has TRBV7-2 and TRBJ1-5; D is possibly TRBD1 (5 bases). Deletions cut 11 bases from V and 4 bases from J, with 12 bases between. The CDR3 sequence is 12 residues long. The germline CDR1 and CDR2 sequences are SGHTA and FQGNSA.

The chain is built from TRBV6-5 and TRBJ1-1, with D maybe TRBD1 (6 bases). Trimming cost V 8 bases and J 5 bases, with 15 bases left between them. The CDR3 contains 13 residues. CDR1 is MNHEY and CDR2 is SVGAGI in the germline V gene. The CDR3: CASGKEGETEAFF. In nucleotides, the CDR3 is TGTGCCAGCGGGAAGGAGGGGGAAACTGAAGCTTTCTTT.

The chain employs TRBV7-9 and TRBJ2-3; tentatively, D is TRBD1 (5 bases). Germline loops: CDR1 SEHNR, CDR2 FQNEAQ (reference sequence). The ends were cut back, 4 bases at V and 7 bases at J, with 15 bases in the middle. The CDR3 consists of 14 residues. The CDR3 loop is CASSSQGLQYTQYF. The CDR3 DNA follows: TGTGCCAGCAGCTCTCAGGGTTTGCAGTATACGCAGTATTTT. The whole variable domain, remainder taken from reference TRBV7-9 and TRBJ2-3, is DTGVSQNPRHKITKRGQNVTFRCDPISEHNRLYWYRQTLGQGPEFLTYFQNEAQLEKSRLLSDRFSAERPKGSFSTLEIQRTEQGDSAMYLCASSSQGLQYTQYFGPGTRLTVL.

The J gene is TRBJ1-5, the V gene TRBV6-4; possibly TRBD1 for D (5 bases). Per the germline V gene, CDR1 is MRHNA and CDR2 is SNTAGT. V lost 6 bases and J 2 bases, leaving 14 bases between the germline ends. This CDR3 is 15 amino acids long. The CDR3 here is CASRYFRDRNQPQHF. The CDR3 DNA reads as TGTGCCAGCAGATACTTCCGGGACCGCAATCAGCCCCAGCATTTT.

This clone appeared a single time. The rearrangement links TRBV3-1 (or the pseudogene TRBV3-2) to TRBJ2-1, with 10 bases identical to TRBD2. The CDR3 is 16 amino acids. V dropped 4 bases and J dropped 4; count of bases not matched to a gene: 7. Per the germline V gene, CDR1 is LGHDT and CDR2 is YNNKEL (reference sequence). The CDR3 protein is CASSRLAGAYYNEQFF. The CDR3 region has the DNA TGTGCCAGCAGCCGGCTAGCGGGAGCCTATTACAATGAGCAGTTCTTC.

V usage is TRBV2 and J usage is TRBJ2-2, with a weak D call TRBD1 (6 bases). The V gene lost 4 bases and the J gene lost 4 bases, with 13 bases spanning the gap. This CDR3 is built from 15 residues. Germline CDR1 SNHLY, CDR2 FYNNEI. CDR3 in amino acids: CASSGLTGITGELFF. CDR3 nucleotide sequence: TGTGCCAGCAGTGGACTCACAGGGATCACCGGGGAGCTGTTTTTT. Supplemented by reference TRBV2 and TRBJ2-2, the full variable domain reads EPEVTQTPSHQVTQMGQEVILRCVPISNHLYFYWYRQILGQKVEFLVSFYNNEISEKSEIFDDQFSVERPDGSNFTLKIRSTKLEDSAMYFCASSGLTGITGELFFGEGSRLTVL.

V and J are TRBV5-4 and TRBJ1-1, with 7 bases identical to TRBD1. The germline CDR1 and CDR2 sequences are SGHNT and YYREEE (reference sequence). The CDR3 loop spans 15 amino acids. V lost 4 bases and J lost 3; bases outside the gene matches: 9. The CDR3 here is CASSPRIGTDTEAFF. The CDR3 region has the DNA TGTGCCAGCAGCCCACGCATCGGGACAGACACTGAAGCTTTCTTT.

J is TRBJ2-1 and V is TRBV6-5; no firm D call. The CDR3 spans 12 residues. Looked up from germline, CDR1 is MNHEY and CDR2 is SVGAGI. Trimming pared 6 bases from V and 7 bases from J, leaving 10 bases between. This chain's CDR3 is CASRGEWNEQFF. The DNA of the CDR3 is TGTGCCAGCAGAGGAGAGTGGAATGAGCAGTTCTTC.

This chain links TRBV4-1 with TRBJ1-2; 9 positions agree with TRBD1. In germline, CDR1 is MGHRA, CDR2 YSYEKL. V lost 5 bases, J lost 6 bases, and 7 bases stayed unmatched. The CDR3 is made up of 14 amino acids. Here the CDR3 DNA reads TGCGCCAGCAGCTTACAGGGGGCGCGACATGGCTACACCTTC. It translates to CASSLQGARHGYTF.

The chain uses TRBV5-1 and TRBJ2-3; D possibly corresponds to TRBD1 (5 bases). Looked up from germline, CDR1 is SGHRS and CDR2 is YFSETQ. The CDR3 spans 13 residues. Between the trimmed V and J ends, which lost 4 bases and 2 bases, there was a span of 8 bases. This CDR3 reads CASSDSYTDTQYF. The CDR3, as DNA: TGCGCCAGCAGCGACAGCTACACAGATACGCAGTATTTT.